This TCR beta chain was captured by sequencing in a study of cytomegalovirus exposure and HLA in healthy donors. Study-level points and caveats: In vitro confirmation showed a few CMV-associated chains to be CMV antigen specific.

PCR was performed using 60 Vbeta and 13 Jbeta primers. Produced via immunoSEQ multiplex PCR; TCRdb's table is partial and in-frame only. The sample yields about 200,000 clones, 79% seen once. Note on this clone: What it recognizes is unknown.

Trimming took 3 bases from V and 3 from J, leaving 11 bases between them. The CDR3 is made up of 14 amino acids. Germline loops: CDR1 SGDLS, CDR2 YYNGEE. What was sequenced was PBMCs. The rearrangement joins TRBV9 to TRBJ2-3; weak D call: TRBD2 (5 bases). The TCR comes from a woman aged 30 to 39 in good health and CMV-seropositive. The chain's CDR3 is CASSAKLETDTQYF. The DNA for the CDR3 is TGTGCCAGCAGCGCTAAACTAGAAACAGATACGCAGTATTTT.